Listed here is a single T cell receptor (beta chain). No antigen is known for it. These data are taken from a study of blood T cells in healthy people across ages. A J-beta primer mix and a sample-barcoded 5' primer were used in a second PCR of about 6 to 12 cycles. TCRdb itself ran the 5' RACE reads through MiXCR, one entry per CDR3 protein. The sample records 1,500,000 or so distinct CDR3 sequences, roughly two fifths being singletons. Germline V gives CDR1 SQVTM, CDR2 ANQGSEA. V lost 1 base and J lost 4, with 8 bases in between. This CDR3 is 13 amino acids long. Whole-study results and caveats: A greater number of naive CD4+ cells and higher diversity distinguished long-lived donors from aged donors. Bulk PBMC profiling left naive and antigen-experienced comparisons inconclusive.

The sequence was collected from a woman aged 18-29 years in good health. The chain combines TRBV29-1 with TRBJ2-1; TRBD1 might be the D (5 bases). Source material: blood. CDR3 sequence (DNA): TGCAGCGTTGAAGGGGGCTGGTACAATGAGCAGTTCTTC. This gives the protein CSVEGGWYNEQFF.